This record covers a single T cell receptor (beta chain). The source of the sample is a study of blood T cell repertoires in COVID-19. Looking at the study overall: Acute-phase and convalescent COVID-19 samples originated in the United States, Italy and Spain.

Original methodology: Amplification of reference gene primers was used by the study to estimate nucleated cell counts. Clones were sequenced by immunoSEQ multiplex PCR, and TCRdb holds only the in-frame ones, with some missing. V, J and clone size are those of that table, while D and trimming were read from the DNA. Among about 100,000 clones listed, 60% to 85% were seen once. The TCR was taken from a woman older than 75 with active or convalescent COVID-19. Sequenced input: peripheral blood.

The DNA of the CDR3 is TGTGCCAGCAGCTTAAGAATTGGGACAAGGGGAACACACACAGATACGCAGTATTTT. It encodes CASSLRIGTRGTHTDTQYF. The chain links TRBV7-6 to TRBJ2-3; D is possibly TRBD1 (6 bases). V shed 2 bases and J shed 2 bases, with 23 bases lying between them. Germline V gene data show CDR1 as SGHVS and CDR2 as FNYEAQ. The CDR3 covers 19 residues.